The 4 T cell receptor beta chains reported below all come from one sample, sequenced in a study of shared clonotypes between healthy human individuals. The data were produced by immunoSEQ multiplex PCR, yet TCRdb's version contains in-frame clones alone and is incomplete. Here the sample spans some 1,400,000 clones, roughly 96% being singletons. Sequencing was done on a sample of naive CD4+ T cells sorted from blood. Subset of the sample: CD45RA+ positively selected. These receptors came from a man aged 25 to 40 in good health.

Note on this clone: At one boundary the junction diverges from the germline segment, which might be a read error. V usage is TRBV7-8 and J usage is TRBJ1-2; tentatively, D is TRBD1 (5 bases). Germline CDR1 is SGHVS and CDR2 is FQNEAQ. The CDR3 has 12 amino acids. The CDR3 sequence: CASSLDFRDPIF. The CDR3 DNA is TGTGCCAGCAGCTTAGATTTCAGGGACCCCATCTTC. The whole variable domain, filled in from reference TRBV7-8 and TRBJ1-2, reads GAGVSQSPRYKVAKRGQDVALRCDPISGHVSLFWYQQALGQGPEFLTYFQNEAQLDKSGLPSDRFFAERPEGSVSTLKIQRTQQEDSAVYLCASSLDFRDPIFGSGTRLTVV.

The chain couples TRBV27 to TRBJ2-3; no clear D gene. CDR1 and CDR2 (germline): MNHEY, SMNVEV (reference sequence). Trimming took 6 bases from V and 6 from J, leaving 16 bases between them. The CDR3 is made up of 14 amino acids. This CDR3 reads CASRTIFAFDTQYF. In nucleotides, the CDR3 is TGTGCCAGCAGAACAATCTTTGCTTTCGATACGCAGTATTTT.

The chain uses TRBV28 and TRBJ2-1; no firm D call. Germline loops: CDR1 MDHEN, CDR2 SYDVKM. The CDR3 is 13 residues long. The ends were cut back, 8 bases at V and 7 bases at J, with 15 bases in the middle. Here the CDR3 reads CASDGPRRNEQFF. CDR3 coding DNA: TGTGCCAGCGACGGACCGCGGCGGAATGAGCAGTTCTTC.

The chain has TRBV19 and TRBJ1-1; unclear D gene. The germline CDR1 and CDR2 sequences are LNHDA and SQIVND (reference sequence). V gave up 6 bases and J gave up 3 bases, with 17 bases separating them. There are 15 residues in the CDR3. CDR3 in amino acids: CASSRPARTDTEAFF. As DNA, the CDR3 is TGTGCCAGTAGCCGACCCGCCCGGACGGACACTGAAGCTTTCTTT. Together with reference TRBV19 and TRBJ1-1, the CDR3 gives the full variable domain: DGGITQSPKYLFRKEGQNVTLSCEQNLNHDAMYWYRQDPGQGLRLIYYSQIVNDFQKGDIAEGYSVSREKKESFPLTVTSAQKNPTAFYLCASSRPARTDTEAFFGQGTRLTVV.